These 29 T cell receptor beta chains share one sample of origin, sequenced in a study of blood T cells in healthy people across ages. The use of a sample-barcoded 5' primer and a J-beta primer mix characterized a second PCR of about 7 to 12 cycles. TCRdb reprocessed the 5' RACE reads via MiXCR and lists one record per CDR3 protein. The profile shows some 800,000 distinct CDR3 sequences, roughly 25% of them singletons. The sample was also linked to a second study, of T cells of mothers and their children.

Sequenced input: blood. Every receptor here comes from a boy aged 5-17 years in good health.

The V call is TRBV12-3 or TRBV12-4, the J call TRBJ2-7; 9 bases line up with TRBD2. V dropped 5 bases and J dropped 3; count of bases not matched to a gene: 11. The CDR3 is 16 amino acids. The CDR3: CASSPWLAGPFYEQYF. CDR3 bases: TGTGCCAGCAGTCCTTGGCTAGCGGGACCTTTCTACGAGCAGTACTTC.

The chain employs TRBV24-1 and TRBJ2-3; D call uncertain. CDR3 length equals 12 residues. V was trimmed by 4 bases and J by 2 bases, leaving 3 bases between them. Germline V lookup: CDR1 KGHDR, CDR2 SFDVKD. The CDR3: CATSENTDTQYF. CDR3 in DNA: TGTGCCACCAGTGAAAACACAGATACGCAGTATTTT.

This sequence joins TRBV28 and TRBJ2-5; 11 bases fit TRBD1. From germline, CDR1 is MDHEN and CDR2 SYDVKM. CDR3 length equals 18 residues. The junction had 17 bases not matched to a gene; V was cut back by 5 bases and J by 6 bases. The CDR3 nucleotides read TGTGCCAGCAGTATCAGGGGGACAGGGGGTAACCGAGCGAAGACCCAGTACTTC. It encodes CASSIRGTGGNRAKTQYF. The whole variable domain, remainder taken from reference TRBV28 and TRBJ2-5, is DVKVTQSSRYLVKRTGEKVFLECVQDMDHENMFWYRQDPGLGLRLIYFSYDVKMKEKGDIPEGYSVSREKKERFSLILESASTNQTSMYLCASSIRGTGGNRAKTQYFGPGTRLLVL.

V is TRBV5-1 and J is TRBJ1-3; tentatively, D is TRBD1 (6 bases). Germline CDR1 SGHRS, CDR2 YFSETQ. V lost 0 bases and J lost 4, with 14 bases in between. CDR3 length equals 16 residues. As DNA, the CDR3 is TGCGCCAGCAGCTTGGGGCTCCGGGACAAAGGAAACACCATATATTTT. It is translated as CASSLGLRDKGNTIYF. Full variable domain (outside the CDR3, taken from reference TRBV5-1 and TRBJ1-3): KAGVTQTPRYLIKTRGQQVTLSCSPISGHRSVSWYQQTPGQGLQFLFEYFSETQRNKGNFPGRFSGRQFSNSRSEMNVSTLELGDSALYLCASSLGLRDKGNTIYFGEGSWLTVV.

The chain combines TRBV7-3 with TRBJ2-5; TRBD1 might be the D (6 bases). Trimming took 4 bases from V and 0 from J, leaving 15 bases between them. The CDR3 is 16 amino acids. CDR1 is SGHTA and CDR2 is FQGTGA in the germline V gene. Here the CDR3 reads CASSSLSAGDQETQYF. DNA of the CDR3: TGTGCCAGCAGCTCACTATCGGCAGGGGACCAAGAGACCCAGTACTTC. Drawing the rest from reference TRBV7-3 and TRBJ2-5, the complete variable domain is GAGVSQTPSNKVTEKGKYVELRCDPISGHTALYWYRQSLGQGPEFLIYFQGTGAADDSGLPNDRFFAVRPEGSVSTLKIQRTERGDSAVYLCASSSLSAGDQETQYFGPGTRLLVL.

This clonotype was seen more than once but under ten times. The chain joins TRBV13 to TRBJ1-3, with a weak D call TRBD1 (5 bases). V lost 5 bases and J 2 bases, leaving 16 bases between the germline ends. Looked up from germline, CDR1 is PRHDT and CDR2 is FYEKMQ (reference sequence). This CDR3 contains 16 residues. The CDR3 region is CASSPGGGRTGNTIYF. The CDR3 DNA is TGTGCCAGCAGCCCAGGCGGGGGACGAACTGGAAACACCATATATTTT.

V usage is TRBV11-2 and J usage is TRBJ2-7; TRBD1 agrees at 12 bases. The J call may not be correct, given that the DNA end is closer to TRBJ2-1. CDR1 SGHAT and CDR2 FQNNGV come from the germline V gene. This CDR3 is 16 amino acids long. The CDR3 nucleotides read TGTGCCAGCAGCTGGCCGTGGGACAGGGGGCACAATGAGCAGTTCTTC. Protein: CASSWPWDRGHNEQFF.

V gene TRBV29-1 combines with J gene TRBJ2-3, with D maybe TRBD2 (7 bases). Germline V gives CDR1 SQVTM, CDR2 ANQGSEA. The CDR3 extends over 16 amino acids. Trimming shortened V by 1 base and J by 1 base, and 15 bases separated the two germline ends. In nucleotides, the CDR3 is TGCAGCGTTGAAGGTCTGGCGGGGGCGGGCACAGATACGCAGTATTTT. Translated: CSVEGLAGAGTDTQYF.

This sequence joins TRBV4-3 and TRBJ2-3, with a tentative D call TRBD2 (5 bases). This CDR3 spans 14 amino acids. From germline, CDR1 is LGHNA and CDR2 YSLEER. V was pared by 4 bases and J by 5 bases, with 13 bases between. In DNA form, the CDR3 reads TGCGCCAGCAGCCCAAGAGGGCCGGAAGATACGCAGTATTTT. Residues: CASSPRGPEDTQYF.

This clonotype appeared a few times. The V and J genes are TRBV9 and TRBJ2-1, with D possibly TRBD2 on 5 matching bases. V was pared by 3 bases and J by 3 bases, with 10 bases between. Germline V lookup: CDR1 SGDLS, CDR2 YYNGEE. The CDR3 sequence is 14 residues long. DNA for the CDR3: TGTGCCAGCAGCGGAGCGGAGAACTACAATGAGCAGTTCTTC. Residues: CASSGAENYNEQFF.

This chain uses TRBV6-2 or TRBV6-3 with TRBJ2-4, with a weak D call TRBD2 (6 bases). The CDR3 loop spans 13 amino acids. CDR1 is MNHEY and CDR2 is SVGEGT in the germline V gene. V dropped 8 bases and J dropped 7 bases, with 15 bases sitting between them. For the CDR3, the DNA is TGTGCCAGCGGCGGGACTCTCGACAACATTCAGTACTTC. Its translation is CASGGTLDNIQYF.

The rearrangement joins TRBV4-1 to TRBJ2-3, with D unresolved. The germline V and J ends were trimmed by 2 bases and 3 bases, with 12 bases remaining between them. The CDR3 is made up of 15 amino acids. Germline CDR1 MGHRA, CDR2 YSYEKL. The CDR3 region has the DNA TGCGCCAGCAGCCAAATGGCGGCCGGGACAGATACGCAGTATTTT. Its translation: CASSQMAAGTDTQYF.

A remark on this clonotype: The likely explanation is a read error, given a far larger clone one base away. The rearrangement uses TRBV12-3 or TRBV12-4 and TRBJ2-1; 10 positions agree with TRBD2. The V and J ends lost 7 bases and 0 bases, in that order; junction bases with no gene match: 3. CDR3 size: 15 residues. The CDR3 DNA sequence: TGTGCCAGCACCCCTAGCGGGAGCTCCTACAATGAGCAGTTCTTC. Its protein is CASTPSGSSYNEQFF.

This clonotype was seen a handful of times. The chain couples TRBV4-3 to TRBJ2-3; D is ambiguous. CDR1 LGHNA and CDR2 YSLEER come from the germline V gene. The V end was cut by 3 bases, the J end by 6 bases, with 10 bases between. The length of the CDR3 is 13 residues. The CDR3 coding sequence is TGCGCCAGCAGCCAGGGTATCGGGGATACGCAGTATTTT. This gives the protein CASSQGIGDTQYF.

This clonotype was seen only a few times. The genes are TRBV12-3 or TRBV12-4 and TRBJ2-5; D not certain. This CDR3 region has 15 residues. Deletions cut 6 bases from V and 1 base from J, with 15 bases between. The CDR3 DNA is TGTGCCAGCAGGGCGGCAGGAGCTCGCCAAGAGACCCAGTACTTC. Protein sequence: CASRAAGARQETQYF.

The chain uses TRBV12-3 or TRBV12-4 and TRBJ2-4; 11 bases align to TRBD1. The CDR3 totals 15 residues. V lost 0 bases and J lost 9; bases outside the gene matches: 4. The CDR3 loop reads CASSLAGQGETIQYF. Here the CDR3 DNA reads TGTGCCAGCAGTTTAGCGGGACAGGGGGAAACCATTCAGTACTTC.

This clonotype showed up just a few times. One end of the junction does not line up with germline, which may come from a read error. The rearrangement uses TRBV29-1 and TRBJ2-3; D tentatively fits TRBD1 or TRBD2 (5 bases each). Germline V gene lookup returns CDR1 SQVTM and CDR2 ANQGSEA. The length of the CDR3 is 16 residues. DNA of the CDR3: TGCAGCGTTGAGGGGACCGGAACCCCTAGCACAGATACGCAGTGTTTT. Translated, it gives CSVEGTGTPSTDTQCF.

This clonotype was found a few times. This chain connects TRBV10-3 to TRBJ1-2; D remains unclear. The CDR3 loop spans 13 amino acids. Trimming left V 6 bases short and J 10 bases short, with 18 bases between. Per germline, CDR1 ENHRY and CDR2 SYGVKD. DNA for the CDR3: TGTGCCATCAGCGCATTCTCCAGCGCAGCCTACACCTTC. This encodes CAISAFSSAAYTF.

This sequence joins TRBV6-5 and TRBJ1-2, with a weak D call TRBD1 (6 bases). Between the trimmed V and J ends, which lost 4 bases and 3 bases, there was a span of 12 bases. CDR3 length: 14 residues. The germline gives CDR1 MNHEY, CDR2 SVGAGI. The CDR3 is CASSSYREDYGYTF. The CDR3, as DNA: TGTGCCAGCAGTTCCTACAGGGAAGACTATGGCTACACCTTC.

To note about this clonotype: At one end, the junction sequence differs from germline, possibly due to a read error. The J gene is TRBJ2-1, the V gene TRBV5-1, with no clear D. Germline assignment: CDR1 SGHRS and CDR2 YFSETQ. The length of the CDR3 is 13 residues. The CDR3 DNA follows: TGCGCCAGCATTGGAACAACTTACAATAAGCAGTTCTTC. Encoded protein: CASIGTTYNKQFF.

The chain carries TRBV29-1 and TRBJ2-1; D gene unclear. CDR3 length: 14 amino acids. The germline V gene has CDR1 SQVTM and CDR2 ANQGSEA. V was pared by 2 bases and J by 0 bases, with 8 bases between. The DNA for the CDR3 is TGCAGCGTTGAACCGGATAGCTCCTACAATGAGCAGTTCTTC. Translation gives CSVEPDSSYNEQFF.

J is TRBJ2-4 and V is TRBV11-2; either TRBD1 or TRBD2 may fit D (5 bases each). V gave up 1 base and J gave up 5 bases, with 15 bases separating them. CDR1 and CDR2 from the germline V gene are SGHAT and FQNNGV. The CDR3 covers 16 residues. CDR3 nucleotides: TGTGCCAGCAGCTTAGGGGACCCCGCTGAGGAAAACATTCAGTACTTC. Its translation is CASSLGDPAEENIQYF.

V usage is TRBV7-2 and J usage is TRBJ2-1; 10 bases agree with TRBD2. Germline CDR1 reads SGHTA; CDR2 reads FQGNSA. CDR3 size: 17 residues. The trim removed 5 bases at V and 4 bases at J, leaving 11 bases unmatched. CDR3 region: CASSPGASGRRYNEQFF. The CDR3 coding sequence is TGTGCCAGCAGCCCAGGGGCTAGCGGGAGACGATACAATGAGCAGTTCTTC. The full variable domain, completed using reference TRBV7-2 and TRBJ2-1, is GAGVSQSPSNKVTEKGKDVELRCDPISGHTALYWYRQSLGQGLEFLIYFQGNSAPDKSGLPSDRFSAERTGGSVSTLTIQRTQQEDSAVYLCASSPGASGRRYNEQFFGPGTRLTVL.

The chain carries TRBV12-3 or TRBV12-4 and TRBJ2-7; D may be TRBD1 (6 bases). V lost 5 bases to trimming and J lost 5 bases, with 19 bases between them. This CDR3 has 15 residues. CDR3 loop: CASSPQQGPPHEQYF. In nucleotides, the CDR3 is TGTGCCAGCAGTCCCCAACAGGGACCCCCCCACGAGCAGTACTTC.

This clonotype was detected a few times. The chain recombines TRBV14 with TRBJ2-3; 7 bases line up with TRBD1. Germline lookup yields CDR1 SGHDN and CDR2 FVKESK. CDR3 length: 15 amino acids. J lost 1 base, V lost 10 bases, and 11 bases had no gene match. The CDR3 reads CATQRLTGGTDTQYF. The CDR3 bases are TGTGCCACCCAACGACTTACAGGGGGCACAGATACGCAGTATTTT.

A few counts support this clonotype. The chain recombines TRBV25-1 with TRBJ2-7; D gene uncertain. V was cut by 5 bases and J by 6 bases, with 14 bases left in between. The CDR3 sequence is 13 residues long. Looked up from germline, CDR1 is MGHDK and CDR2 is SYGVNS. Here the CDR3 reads CASSLGPEPEQYF. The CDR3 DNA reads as TGTGCCAGCAGTCTTGGACCAGAACCCGAGCAGTACTTC.

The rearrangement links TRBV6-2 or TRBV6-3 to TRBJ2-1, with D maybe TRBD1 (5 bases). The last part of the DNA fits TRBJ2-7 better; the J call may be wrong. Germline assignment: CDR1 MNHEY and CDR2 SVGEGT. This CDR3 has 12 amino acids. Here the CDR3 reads CASRDISYEQYF. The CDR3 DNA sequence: TGTGCCAGCAGGGACATTTCCTACGAGCAGTACTTC.

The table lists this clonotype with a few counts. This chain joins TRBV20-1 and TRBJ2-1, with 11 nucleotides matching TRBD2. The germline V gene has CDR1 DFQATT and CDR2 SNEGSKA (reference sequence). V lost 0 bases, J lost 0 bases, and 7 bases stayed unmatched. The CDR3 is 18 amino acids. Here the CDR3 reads CSARDELAGVASYNEQFF. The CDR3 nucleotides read TGCAGTGCTAGAGATGAACTAGCGGGAGTCGCCTCCTACAATGAGCAGTTCTTC.

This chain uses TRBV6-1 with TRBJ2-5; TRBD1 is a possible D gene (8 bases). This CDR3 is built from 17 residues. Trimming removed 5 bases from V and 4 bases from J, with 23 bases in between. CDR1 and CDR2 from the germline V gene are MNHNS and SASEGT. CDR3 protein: CASSRGGYTGGRETQYF. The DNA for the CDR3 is TGTGCCAGCAGTCGCGGGGGCTATACAGGGGGGCGAGAGACCCAGTACTTC.